This TCR beta chain stems from a study of T-cell reconstitution after alpha-beta-depleted transplantation in children. The CDR3 is 13 residues long. Looked up from germline, CDR1 is SGHTA and CDR2 is FQGNSA. J was trimmed by 0 bases and V by 8 bases; bases with no gene match: 0. The TCRbeta library incorporated unique molecular identifiers. MiXCR, applied by TCRdb to the PCR reads, yields one record per CDR3 protein. Here the sample spans over 450,000 distinct CDR3 sequences, more than 9% being singletons. Study-wide results and limits: The high TCRbeta diversity at day 60 in some patients came from surviving recipient T cells and thymic progenitors.

This clonotype was recorded at least ten times. As yet, its antigen is unknown. This specimen consisted of PBMCs, obtained before TCRalphabeta/CD19-depleted stem cell transplant. The V and J genes are TRBV7-2 and TRBJ2-2, with 7 bases lining up with TRBD2. The receptor was isolated from a child aged 2 to 10 with inherited bone marrow failure, due to receive a stem cell transplant. CDR3 bases: TGTGCCAGCGGGACTACGAACACCGGGGAGCTGTTTTTT. Translated: CASGTTNTGELFF.